This T cell receptor beta chain was recovered during a study of radiation and T cells in renal cell carcinoma. V shed 2 bases and J shed 2 bases, with 7 bases lying between them. Germline V CDR1 and CDR2: LGHNA, YSLEER. This CDR3 is built from 14 residues. Time point described: blood 4 weeks post-SBRT, at nephrectomy. Sample treatment: 15 Gy SBRT to primary tumor, nephrectomy 4 weeks later. Nephrectomy followed 15 Gy stereotactic body radiation by 4 weeks. The protocol was immunoSEQ multiplex PCR, while the TCRdb copy is restricted to in-frame clones and leaves out a portion. The data contain 120,000 to 150,000 clones, 65% to 90% of them singletons.

Specimen: blood, collected from a patient whose treatment included radiotherapy and nephrectomy. The chain is built from TRBV4-3 and TRBJ2-1; no firm D call. The sequence was collected from a woman between 50 and 59 years old with renal cell carcinoma. In nucleotides, the CDR3 is TGCGCCAGCAGCCAATACCAGGCCTACAATGAGCAGTTCTTC. It yields the protein CASSQYQAYNEQFF.